This entry lists 19 T cell receptor beta chains sequenced from one sample in a study of cytomegalovirus exposure and HLA in healthy donors. Primers: 60 Vbeta forward and 13 Jbeta reverse. The table came from immunoSEQ multiplex PCR; TCRdb's copy has only in-frame clones and leaves some out. The data contain hundreds of thousands of clones, roughly 78% of them singletons. The material sequenced was PBMCs. These TCRs come from a boy younger than 18 in good health and CMV-seronegative.

This chain links TRBV30 with TRBJ2-3, with 10 bases fitting TRBD2. J gave up 7 bases and V 1 base, and 5 bases lay outside the gene matches. The CDR3 is 14 residues long. Germline V gene lookup returns CDR1 GTSNPN and CDR2 SVGIG (reference sequence). CDR3 in DNA: TGTGCCTGGAGTGAACTAGCGGGATACAATACGCAGTATTTT. Translation gives CAWSELAGYNTQYF.

The chain joins TRBV11-3 to TRBJ2-7; D remains ambiguous. Trimming removed 2 bases at V and 7 bases at J, with 18 bases between. The CDR3 is made up of 15 amino acids. Germline V gene data show CDR1 as SGHNT and CDR2 as YENEEA. The CDR3 DNA is TGTGCCAGCAGCTTAATTCTAGACCCCGGTTGGGAGCAGTACTTC. Translated: CASSLILDPGWEQYF.

The rearrangement uses TRBV18 and TRBJ1-1, with D uncertain. Germline V lookup: CDR1 KGHSH, CDR2 LQKENI. The CDR3 extends over 15 amino acids. Trimming removed 2 bases from V and 2 bases from J, with 12 bases in between. Here the CDR3 reads CASSPSVSGNTEAFF. CDR3 in DNA: TGTGCCAGCTCACCATCGGTTTCAGGTAACACTGAAGCTTTCTTT.

This sequence joins TRBV30 and TRBJ2-5, with D tentatively TRBD2 (7 bases). V was cut by 1 base and J by 1 base, with 19 bases left in between. Germline lookup yields CDR1 GTSNPN and CDR2 SVGIG (reference sequence). The CDR3 runs 17 residues. The CDR3 here is CAWSGSLGGGFQETQYF. CDR3 in DNA: TGTGCCTGGAGTGGGTCTCTTGGCGGGGGCTTCCAAGAGACCCAGTACTTC. The variable domain in full, completed from reference TRBV30 and TRBJ2-5, reads SQTIHQWPATLVQPVGSPLSLECTVEGTSNPNLYWYRQAAGRGLQLLFYSVGIGQISSEVPQNLSASRPQDRQFILSSKKLLLSDSGFYLCAWSGSLGGGFQETQYFGPGTRLLVL.

The chain joins TRBV7-9 to TRBJ1-2; 8 bases are a match to TRBD1. Per the germline V gene, CDR1 is SEHNR and CDR2 is FQNEAQ (reference sequence). V lost 10 bases and J lost 7; bases outside the gene matches: 8. The CDR3 has 12 residues. CDR3 sequence reads: CATSSGGFGYTF. For the CDR3, the DNA is TGTGCCACCTCGTCAGGGGGCTTTGGCTACACCTTC. The full variable domain, rest sourced from reference TRBV7-9 and TRBJ1-2, is DTGVSQNPRHKITKRGQNVTFRCDPISEHNRLYWYRQTLGQGPEFLTYFQNEAQLEKSRLLSDRFSAERPKGSFSTLEIQRTEQGDSAMYLCATSSGGFGYTFGSGTRLTVV.

This clone appeared once. The rearrangement joins TRBV11-2 to TRBJ2-1; perhaps TRBD2 as D (6 bases). The V end was cut by 0 bases, the J end by 3 bases, with 18 bases between. CDR1 is SGHAT, CDR2 FQNNGV, per germline. This CDR3 comprises 18 residues. CDR3: CASSLEGPFGTYYNEQFF. The CDR3 DNA follows: TGTGCCAGCAGCTTAGAGGGTCCATTCGGGACTTACTACAATGAGCAGTTCTTC.

The chain carries TRBV11-2 and TRBJ2-1; 12 bases line up with TRBD2. CDR3 length: 17 amino acids. The ends lost 1 base at V and 6 bases at J; junction bases unmatched: 7. Per the germline V gene, CDR1 is SGHAT and CDR2 is FQNNGV. The CDR3 region has the DNA TGTGCCAGCAGCTTAGCCTCGGCTAGCGGGGGGGCCAATGAGCAGTTCTTC. This sequence encodes CASSLASASGGANEQFF. The full variable domain, its missing parts supplied by reference TRBV11-2 and TRBJ2-1, is EAGVAQSPRYKIIEKRQSVAFWCNPISGHATLYWYQQILGQGPKLLIQFQNNGVVDDSQLPKDRFSAERLKGVDSTLKIQPAKLEDSAVYLCASSLASASGGANEQFFGPGTRLTVL.

V usage is TRBV28 and J usage is TRBJ2-7; 8 bases are shared with TRBD1. The CDR3 contains 16 residues. V lost 7 bases to trimming and J lost 2 bases; unmatched junction nucleotides: 13. Germline CDR1 MDHEN, CDR2 SYDVKM. CDR3 DNA sequence: TGTGCCAGCATGGTATACGGACAGGGAAAGCCCTACGAGCAGTACTTC. It yields the protein CASMVYGQGKPYEQYF.

This chain joins TRBV6-1 and TRBJ2-2; D perhaps matches TRBD2 (6 bases). V was trimmed by 8 bases and J by 1 base, leaving 8 bases between them. This CDR3 is 13 amino acids long. Germline V gene sequence: CDR1 MNHNS, CDR2 SASEGT. CDR3 amino acids: CASRDLNTGELFF. The CDR3 coding sequence is TGTGCCAGCCGGGACTTGAACACCGGGGAGCTGTTTTTT.

The chain has TRBV29-1 and TRBJ1-2; possibly TRBD1 for D (5 bases). Trimming left V 1 base short and J 4 bases short, with 13 bases between. Looked up from germline, CDR1 is SQVTM and CDR2 is ANQGSEA. CDR3 length: 14 amino acids. The CDR3 DNA is TGCAGCGTTGAAGTAGGGGTCAGCCGCTATGGCTACACCTTC. This translates into CSVEVGVSRYGYTF.

CDR3 residues: CATSKVPRTGYQQYF. In DNA, the CDR3 is TGTGCCACCAGCAAGGTCCCTAGAACAGGGTATCAGCAGTACTTC. This sequence joins TRBV15 and TRBJ2-7, with a weak D call TRBD1 (6 bases). The V gene's germline CDR1 is LNHNV and CDR2 YYDKDF (reference sequence). V gave up 4 bases and J gave up 8 bases, with 21 bases separating them. The CDR3 contains 15 residues. Variable domain in full (rest from reference TRBV15 and TRBJ2-7): DAMVIQNPRYQVTQFGKPVTLSCSQTLNHNVMYWYQQKSSQAPKLLFHYYDKDFNNEADTPDNFQSRRPNTSFCFLDIRSPGLGDTAMYLCATSKVPRTGYQQYFGPGTRLTVT.

This clone turned up a few times. The rearrangement joins TRBV30 to TRBJ2-7; D is perhaps TRBD1 (5 bases). Trimming cost V 1 base and J 5 bases, with 12 bases left between them. The CDR3 has 13 residues. The V gene's germline CDR1 is GTSNPN and CDR2 SVGIG (reference sequence). CDR3 loop: CAWSAGQRDEQYF. CDR3 nucleotide sequence: TGTGCCTGGAGTGCCGGACAAAGGGACGAGCAGTACTTC.

This chain links TRBV11-2 with TRBJ1-5, with D possibly TRBD1 on 5 matching bases. The germline CDR1 and CDR2 sequences are SGHAT and FQNNGV. V lost 3 bases to trimming and J lost 3 bases, with 12 bases between them. The CDR3 totals 15 residues. CDR3 nucleotides: TGTGCCAGCAGCTTCACGCAGGGCTTCAATCAGCCCCAGCATTTT. Its protein product is CASSFTQGFNQPQHF.

The V and J genes are TRBV15 and TRBJ1-3, with unresolved D. Germline CDR1 is LNHNV and CDR2 is YYDKDF (reference sequence). Trimming took off 1 base at V and 7 bases at J, with 8 bases between the two ends. The CDR3 is made up of 13 amino acids. The CDR3 DNA reads TGTGCCACCAGCAGAGTACAATTGAACACCATATATTTT. Its protein is CATSRVQLNTIYF.

This clone was recorded once. This chain connects TRBV2 to TRBJ2-3; tentatively, D is TRBD2 (6 bases). Trimming left V 6 bases short and J 2 bases short, with 12 bases between. The CDR3 has 14 amino acids. Per the germline V gene, CDR1 is SNHLY and CDR2 is FYNNEI. The CDR3 DNA sequence: TGTGCCAGCAGCCAACGGGACTTCACAGATACGCAGTATTTT. It specifies CASSQRDFTDTQYF.

The chain carries TRBV30 and TRBJ1-5; D not certain. The length of the CDR3 is 13 residues. The V end was cut by 2 bases, the J end by 1 base, with 6 bases between. CDR1 and CDR2 from the germline V gene are GTSNPN and SVGIG (reference sequence). The CDR3 protein is CAWSLRSNQPQHF. The CDR3 region has the DNA TGTGCCTGGAGTTTGCGAAGCAATCAGCCCCAGCATTTT. The full variable domain, completed using reference TRBV30 and TRBJ1-5, is SQTIHQWPATLVQPVGSPLSLECTVEGTSNPNLYWYRQAAGRGLQLLFYSVGIGQISSEVPQNLSASRPQDRQFILSSKKLLLSDSGFYLCAWSLRSNQPQHFGDGTRLSIL.

The rearrangement uses TRBV9 and TRBJ2-1, with D maybe TRBD2 (6 bases). The V end was cut by 2 bases, the J end by 4 bases, with 16 bases between. This CDR3 is 16 amino acids long. Germline-derived CDR1 and CDR2 are SGDLS and YYNGEE. CDR3 DNA: TGTGCCAGCAGCGTCTCTATCGGGGGAAATTACAATGAGCAGTTCTTC. It codes for CASSVSIGGNYNEQFF.

The chain couples TRBV11-3 to TRBJ1-4; TRBD1 matches at 8 bases. CDR1 is SGHNT, CDR2 YENEEA, per germline. This CDR3 is built from 15 residues. V was pared by 8 bases and J by 8 bases, with 13 bases of the junction left unmatched. The CDR3 DNA sequence: TGTGCCAGCGGCGACGGACAGGGACGAAACGAAAAACTGTTTTTT. Its protein is CASGDGQGRNEKLFF. The complete variable domain, with remaining parts taken from reference TRBV11-3 and TRBJ1-4, reads EAGVVQSPRYKIIEKKQPVAFWCNPISGHNTLYWYLQNLGQGPELLIRYENEEAVDDSQLPKDRFSAERLKGVDSTLKIQPAELGDSAVYLCASGDGQGRNEKLFFGSGTQLSVL.

The V call is TRBV6-5, the J call TRBJ2-2, with 8 nucleotides matching TRBD2. CDR1 and CDR2 (germline): MNHEY, SVGAGI. CDR3 length: 14 amino acids. The V and J ends lost 7 bases and 6 bases, in that order; junction bases with no gene match: 7. Here the CDR3 DNA reads TGTGCCAGCACGGGGGGGGATAGGGCCGGGGAGCTGTTTTTT. Residues: CASTGGDRAGELFF.